This TCR beta chain is from a study of monozygotic twins with inflammatory bowel disease. Study results and caveats: Clonotype overlap with others was lower in IBD patients than in healthy twins, a difference that was greatest with disease activity. No difference in repertoire similarity was seen between concordant and discordant twins, possibly because power was limited.

Per the germline V gene, CDR1 is MNHNS and CDR2 is SASEGT. CDR3 length: 15 residues. Staff drew a roughly 2.6 ml blood sample from each donor. The template-switching step introduced UMIs that carried a 6-nucleotide sample barcode. TCRdb reprocessed the 5' RACE reads, keeping one entry per CDR3 protein, no DNA. This table holds approximately 100,000 distinct CDR3 sequences. Remarks on this clonotype: Antigen specificity is unknown.

This clonotype was obtained from a human donor with ulcerative colitis or Crohn's disease, or a healthy co-twin of an affected twin (not recorded which). This chain links TRBV6-1 with TRBJ2-3; TCRdb's D call, TRBD1, is unchecked because there is no DNA. The sample consisted of blood. The CDR3 protein is CASSEIRGGSDTQYF.